This T cell receptor (beta chain) was recorded in a study of CD4 T cells in relation to SARS-CoV-2 and coronaviruses. Study-wide context: Convalescent donors were aged roughly 21 to 72, with median about 40 years.

CEF-cultured naive and memory CD4+ T cell DNA got survey-level sequencing. The method was immunoSEQ multiplex PCR; TCRdb's version includes in-frame clones alone and lacks a portion of them. Here the sample spans some 45,000 clones, roughly 82% being singletons. This clone came up a few times. The antigen is not known. Trimming stripped 5 bases from V and 4 bases from J, with 20 bases between. The CDR3 is made up of 16 amino acids. Germline values: CDR1 SGHTA, CDR2 FQGTGA. General study points: Samples before the pandemic and after infection were not matched within any donor.

The material sequenced was naive CD4+ T cells from PBMCs, cultured in vitro. Subset: naive CD4+ T cells isolated by negative enrichment. This rearrangement joins TRBV7-3 to TRBJ2-5; the D gene could be TRBD1 or TRBD2 (5 bases each). This sequence originates from an adult with COVID-19. The CDR3 is CASSSAGFGVGETQYF. CDR3 sequence (DNA): TGTGCCAGCAGCAGTGCAGGGTTCGGGGTGGGAGAGACCCAGTACTTC.